This T cell receptor (beta chain) stems from a study of cytomegalovirus exposure and HLA in healthy donors. Across the study: The same platform as the roughly 700 first-cohort repertoires was used for the 130 or so validation repertoires, a later analysis reported.

As for this clone: Its target is unknown.

Profiled with immunoSEQ multiplex PCR; TCRdb holds only in-frame clones, not every one. The sample consists of tens of thousands of clones, 94% of them appearing once. Study-wide points: 164 TCR beta chains were listed as cytomegalovirus-associated. Reports showed the classifier diagnosing cytomegalovirus status with high specificity and sensitivity.

The junction had 7 bases not matched to a gene; V was cut back by 3 bases and J by 4 bases. Germline-derived CDR1 and CDR2 are MDHEN and SYDVKM. The CDR3 is made up of 15 amino acids. This chain links TRBV28 with TRBJ1-2, with 8 nucleotides matching TRBD1. The sequenced sample was PBMCs. The receptor was derived from a woman aged 18-35 years in good health and CMV-seropositive. This CDR3 reads CASSFPTGAGYGYTF. The DNA for the CDR3 is TGTGCCAGCAGTTTCCCGACAGGGGCGGGCTATGGCTACACCTTC.